The next 4 T cell receptor beta chains were all read from a single sample in a study of Ad26.COV2.S vaccination and SARS-CoV-2 variants. The repertoire was sequenced with immunoSEQ multiplex PCR; TCRdb's copy has only in-frame clones and lacks some. The profile shows about 320,000 clones, around 81% of them singletons. Specified treatment: approximately 18 received Ad26.COV2.S at low or high dose, single or two shots; about five received placebo; per-sample allocation not given. All samples were drawn on day 63, counting from the first vaccine or placebo injection. The specimen comprised peripheral blood, sampled in a trial of Ad26.COV2.S vaccine versus placebo. The receptor source for this set is a person aged 18-60 years who received the Ad26.COV2.S COVID-19 vaccine or a placebo.

The J gene is TRBJ2-7, the V gene TRBV6-5, with 8 bases lining up with TRBD2. J was trimmed by 4 bases and V by 11 bases; bases with no gene match: 13. CDR3 length equals 14 residues. In germline, CDR1 is MNHEY, CDR2 SVGAGI. CDR3 in DNA: TGTGCCGGGGAGGAACGGGGGGGTAGGTACGAGCAGTACTTC. Encoded protein: CAGEERGGRYEQYF.

V gene TRBV19 combines with J gene TRBJ1-1; D remains ambiguous. This CDR3 spans 14 amino acids. Between the trimmed V and J ends, which lost 3 bases and 4 bases, there was a span of 12 bases. CDR1 is LNHDA, CDR2 SQIVND, per germline (reference sequence). CDR3 sequence reads: CASSMGGVATEAFF. The CDR3 DNA reads as TGTGCCAGTAGTATGGGTGGGGTGGCCACTGAAGCTTTCTTT.

The chain links TRBV5-4 to TRBJ2-7; the match to TRBD1 covers 8 bases. This CDR3 contains 14 residues. J was trimmed by 0 bases and V by 4 bases; bases with no gene match: 3. The germline V gene has CDR1 SGHNT and CDR2 YYREEE (reference sequence). CDR3 in amino acids: CASSPTGVSYEQYF. The CDR3 region has the DNA TGTGCCAGCAGCCCGACAGGGGTCTCCTACGAGCAGTACTTC.

J is TRBJ1-1 and V is TRBV3-1 (or the pseudogene TRBV3-2); D is perhaps TRBD1 (5 bases). The length of the CDR3 is 16 residues. V was clipped by 4 bases and J by 4 bases, with 19 bases between them. Looked up from germline, CDR1 is LGHDT and CDR2 is YNNKEL (reference sequence). This CDR3 reads CASSPVAGQGSTEAFF. DNA of the CDR3: TGTGCCAGCAGCCCCGTAGCCGGGCAGGGAAGCACTGAAGCTTTCTTT.